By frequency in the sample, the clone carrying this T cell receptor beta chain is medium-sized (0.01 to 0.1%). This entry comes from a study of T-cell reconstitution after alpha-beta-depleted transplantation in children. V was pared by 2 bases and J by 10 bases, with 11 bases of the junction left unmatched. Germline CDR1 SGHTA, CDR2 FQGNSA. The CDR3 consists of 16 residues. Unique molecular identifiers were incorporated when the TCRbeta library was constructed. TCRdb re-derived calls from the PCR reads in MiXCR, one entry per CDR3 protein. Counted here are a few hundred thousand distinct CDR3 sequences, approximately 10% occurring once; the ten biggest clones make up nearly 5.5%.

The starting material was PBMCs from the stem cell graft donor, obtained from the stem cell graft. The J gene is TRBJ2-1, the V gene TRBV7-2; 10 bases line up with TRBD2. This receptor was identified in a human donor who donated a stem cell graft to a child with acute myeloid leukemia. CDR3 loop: CASSLNPSGSDSEQFF. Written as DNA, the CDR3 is TGTGCCAGCAGCTTAAATCCTAGCGGGAGCGATTCGGAGCAGTTCTTC.